Listed here are 8 T cell receptor beta chains from one sample, sequenced in a study of blood T cell repertoires in COVID-19. The assay was immunoSEQ multiplex PCR, and TCRdb's table has in-frame clones only and misses some. Altogether 400,000 to 450,000 clones are present, 90% being singletons, with the ten largest covering less than 0.75%. Sequenced input: PBMCs or T cells enriched from blood (not recorded which). The receptors were gathered from a man between 18 and 35 years old who had recovered from COVID-19.

J is TRBJ1-6 and V is TRBV9; no definite D call. The germline V gene has CDR1 SGDLS and CDR2 YYNGEE. The germline V and J ends were trimmed by 0 bases and 8 bases, with 12 bases remaining between them. This CDR3 contains 15 residues. CDR3 bases: TGTGCCAGCAGCGTAGACGGCAGGACTGATTCACCCCTCCACTTT. This gives the protein CASSVDGRTDSPLHF. The complete variable domain, with remaining parts taken from reference TRBV9 and TRBJ1-6, reads DSGVTQTPKHLITATGQRVTLRCSPRSGDLSVYWYQQSLDQGLQFLIQYYNGEERAKGNILERFSAQQFPDLHSELNLSSLELGDSALYFCASSVDGRTDSPLHFGNGTRLTVT.

The rearrangement joins TRBV18 to TRBJ1-1, with D tentatively TRBD1 (5 bases). The V gene's germline CDR1 is KGHSH and CDR2 LQKENI. V lost 3 bases and J 4 bases, leaving 15 bases between the germline ends. CDR3 size: 15 residues. CDR3 sequence (DNA): TGTGCCAGCTCACCGATATCGCAGGGAAGCACTGAAGCTTTCTTT. This translates into CASSPISQGSTEAFF. Supplemented by reference TRBV18 and TRBJ1-1, the full variable domain reads NAGVMQNPRHLVRRRGQEARLRCSPMKGHSHVYWYRQLPEEGLKFMVYLQKENIIDESGMPKERFSAEFPKEGPSILRIQQVVRGDSAAYFCASSPISQGSTEAFFGQGTRLTVV.

The rearrangement links TRBV24-1 to TRBJ2-2; TRBD2 matches 12 bases. The CDR3 consists of 15 residues. Germline loops: CDR1 KGHDR, CDR2 SFDVKD. With V trimmed by 5 bases and J by 6 bases, 3 bases remained unmatched. CDR3 DNA sequence: TGTGCCACCAGTGGCACTAGCGGGGGGCCCGGGGAGCTGTTTTTT. Protein sequence: CATSGTSGGPGELFF.

The V gene is TRBV28, the J gene TRBJ1-2; TRBD1 agrees at 8 bases. The CDR3 has 16 amino acids. In germline, CDR1 is MDHEN, CDR2 SYDVKM. V shed 4 bases and J 3 bases; nucleotides not matched to a gene: 10. CDR3 DNA sequence: TGTGCCAGCAGTTCACCCACAGGGGGAAGTTACTATGGCTACACCTTC. It encodes CASSSPTGGSYYGYTF.

The sample holds one count of this clone. V and J are TRBV7-6 and TRBJ2-3; maybe TRBD2 (5 bases). In germline, CDR1 is SGHVS, CDR2 FNYEAQ. The CDR3 is 15 residues long. V shed 3 bases and J shed 0 bases, with 10 bases lying between them. The CDR3 is CASSLYAGSTDTQYF. CDR3 bases: TGTGCCAGCAGCTTGTACGCGGGTAGCACAGATACGCAGTATTTT. The full variable domain, rest sourced from reference TRBV7-6 and TRBJ2-3, is GAGVSQSPRYKVTKRGQDVALRCDPISGHVSLYWYRQALGQGPEFLTYFNYEAQQDKSGLPNDRFSAERPEGSISTLTIQRTEQRDSAMYRCASSLYAGSTDTQYFGPGTRLTVL.

As concerns this clone: Other DNA sequences in the sample encode the same CDR3. V is TRBV5-1 and J is TRBJ1-3; D gene unclear. Trimming took 0 bases from V and 0 from J, leaving 7 bases between them. Germline V lookup: CDR1 SGHRS, CDR2 YFSETQ. This CDR3 is built from 15 residues. The CDR3 reads CASSLDPGSGNTIYF. Written as DNA, the CDR3 is TGCGCCAGCAGCTTGGACCCAGGCTCTGGAAACACCATATATTTT.

The chain uses TRBV27 and TRBJ1-5, with D hard to call. The CDR3 length is 13 residues. The germline V gene has CDR1 MNHEY and CDR2 SMNVEV (reference sequence). With 6 bases removed from V and 4 bases from J, the gap between germline ends came to 10 bases. The CDR3 protein is CASRGRVNQPQHF. In DNA, the CDR3 is TGTGCCAGCAGGGGGAGAGTTAATCAGCCCCAGCATTTT.

J is TRBJ1-2 and V is TRBV10-3; TRBD1 matches at 8 bases. Germline CDR1 ENHRY, CDR2 SYGVKD. This CDR3 comprises 13 residues. The trim removed 8 bases at V and 8 bases at J, leaving 10 bases unmatched. The DNA of the CDR3 is TGTGCCATCCAGACAGGGGAATATCGGGGCTACACCTTC. It yields the protein CAIQTGEYRGYTF.